What follows are 16 T cell receptor beta chains derived from one specimen sequenced in a study of shared clonotypes between healthy human individuals (dated by TCRdb to between 2020 and 2021). Library preparation employed the immunoSEQ multiplex PCR assay. TCRdb took this table from immuneACCESS and kept in-frame rearrangements with V and J called. Such tables lack part of the clones; where checked against another copy, unresolved V genes explain under half of the gap, and the rest is unexplained. Here the sample has some 2,500,000 clones; approximately 93% occur a single time. About 0.34% of the sample goes to the ten largest clones. Source material: naive CD4+ T cells from PBMCs. Per the publication, the cell subset or site label means: CD45RA+ positively selected. The source of these receptors is a man aged 18 to 29 in good health. Some clones in this sample may be carry-over from other donors' samples.

Turning to this clone: The same CDR3 is also encoded by other DNA sequences in this sample. The chain combines TRBV7-9 with TRBJ1-1; tentative D call: TRBD1 (6 bases). The CDR3 sequence is 12 residues long. From germline, CDR1 is SEHNR and CDR2 FQNEAQ (reference sequence). V was trimmed by 3 bases and J by 8 bases, leaving 10 bases between them. In nucleotides, the CDR3 is TGTGCCAGCAGCTTCGCGGGGGGCGAAGCTTTCTTT. Encoded protein: CASSFAGGEAFF.

The V call is TRBV27, the J call TRBJ1-1; TRBD1 aligns across 9 bases. V lost 6 bases and J lost 4; bases outside the gene matches: 15. CDR1 is MNHEY, CDR2 SMNVEV, per germline (reference sequence). The CDR3 totals 17 residues. CDR3 residues: CASSRRDREGISTEAFF. DNA for the CDR3: TGTGCCAGCAGCCGAAGGGACAGGGAGGGGATCAGCACTGAAGCTTTCTTT.

This chain connects TRBV7-2 to TRBJ2-5; TRBD2 matches 11 bases. The CDR3 loop spans 15 amino acids. Germline V gives CDR1 SGHTA, CDR2 FQGNSA. The V gene end was trimmed by 3 bases and the J gene end by 7 bases; junction bases not matched to a gene: 7. CDR3 sequence reads: CASSFLSGRAGTQYF. The CDR3 bases are TGTGCCAGCAGCTTCCTTAGCGGGAGGGCCGGGACCCAGTACTTC.

The chain uses TRBV4-3 and TRBJ2-6; no firm D call. CDR1 is LGHNA, CDR2 YSLEER, per germline. V was shortened by 0 bases and J by 2 bases, with 11 bases between the two germline ends. The CDR3 loop spans 17 amino acids. The CDR3 DNA is TGCGCCAGCAGCCAAGAACCTAATGGAGCTGGGGCCAACGTCCTGACTTTC. Protein product: CASSQEPNGAGANVLTF.

The V and J genes are TRBV10-3 and TRBJ2-7; 11 bases map to TRBD2. Trimming removed 7 bases from V and 0 bases from J; junction bases left unmatched: 5. The CDR3 covers 15 residues. CDR1 ENHRY and CDR2 SYGVKD come from the germline V gene. In nucleotides, the CDR3 is TGTGCCATCACCAAAGGACTAGCGGGCTCCTACGAGCAGTACTTC. Amino acids: CAITKGLAGSYEQYF.

This clone has only one observation. At the DNA level, this CDR3 is encoded by other sequences in the same sample as well. The chain carries TRBV5-1 and TRBJ2-5; 9 bases align to TRBD1. The CDR3 covers 15 residues. Germline V lookup: CDR1 SGHRS, CDR2 YFSETQ. V was clipped by 3 bases and J by 2 bases; unmatched bases: 5. The CDR3 reads CASSWGTGTQETQYF. CDR3 bases: TGCGCCAGCAGCTGGGGGACAGGGACACAAGAGACCCAGTACTTC.

As to this clone: Other DNA sequences in the same sample also yield this CDR3. In nucleotides, the CDR3 is TGTGCCAGCAGTGGCGGGGGGCTGGGTGAAAAACTGTTTTTT. Its translation is CASSGGGLGEKLFF. This rearrangement joins TRBV6-1 to TRBJ1-4; D perhaps matches TRBD1 (6 bases). Trimming removed 4 bases at V and 7 bases at J, with 13 bases between. The germline gives CDR1 MNHNS, CDR2 SASEGT. This CDR3 is built from 14 residues.

V is TRBV25-1 and J is TRBJ2-5, with D hard to call. Germline V gives CDR1 MGHDK, CDR2 SYGVNS. The CDR3 loop spans 15 amino acids. Trimming cost V 2 bases and J 0 bases, with 10 bases left between them. The CDR3 region has the DNA TGTGCCAGCAGTGAAAAATCTTGGTACCAAGAGACCCAGTACTTC. It specifies CASSEKSWYQETQYF.

This clone showed up just once. V is TRBV6-1 and J is TRBJ2-1; maybe TRBD2 (5 bases). CDR3 length equals 15 residues. From germline, CDR1 is MNHNS and CDR2 SASEGT. V dropped 6 bases and J dropped 3 bases, with 15 bases sitting between them. The CDR3 region is CASSREGANYNEQFF. For the CDR3, the DNA is TGTGCCAGCAGCAGAGAGGGAGCCAACTACAATGAGCAGTTCTTC.

This clone was detected only once. The chain has TRBV19 and TRBJ2-1; 7 nucleotides align to TRBD2. Germline V gene sequence: CDR1 LNHDA, CDR2 SQIVND (reference sequence). The J segment lost 0 bases and the V segment lost 1 base, leaving 27 bases of the junction unmatched. This CDR3 is built from 24 residues. CDR3 DNA: TGTGCCAGTAGTATAGCGCCTCGGCTAGCGGACTTTGTGTTCCGAACGAGCTCCTACAATGAGCAGTTCTTC. Protein sequence: CASSIAPRLADFVFRTSSYNEQFF.

Notes on this clone: Other DNA sequences in the sample encode the same CDR3. In nucleotides, the CDR3 is TGTGCCAGCAGTCCTACAGGGAGGGAGCAGTACTTC. This translates into CASSPTGREQYF. J is TRBJ2-7 and V is TRBV28, with D perhaps matching TRBD1 or TRBD2 (6 bases each). Germline V CDR1 and CDR2: MDHEN, SYDVKM. Between the trimmed V and J ends, which lost 5 bases and 7 bases, there was a span of 12 bases. This CDR3 has 12 residues.

The chain is built from TRBV9 and TRBJ1-2; D unclear. The V and J ends lost 2 bases and 1 base respectively, with 3 bases between them. Germline V CDR1 and CDR2: SGDLS, YYNGEE. The CDR3 consists of 12 residues. The CDR3 nucleotides read TGTGCCAGCAGCGTCGTTAACTATGGCTACACCTTC. Translated: CASSVVNYGYTF.

The gene calls are TRBV29-1 and TRBJ1-1; a possible D gene is TRBD1 (6 bases). The CDR3 sequence is 13 residues long. Germline CDR1 and CDR2: SQVTM and ANQGSEA. Trimming removed 0 bases from V and 8 bases from J, with 13 bases in between. CDR3 region: CSVEDGPRGEAFF. The CDR3 region has the DNA TGCAGCGTTGAAGATGGCCCCAGGGGAGAAGCTTTCTTT.

The chain's CDR3 is CASMKNGRDGRTQYF. The DNA for the CDR3 is TGTGCCAGCATGAAAAACGGGCGGGACGGACGGACCCAGTACTTC. The chain is built from TRBV6-5 and TRBJ2-5; the D gene is possibly TRBD2 (6 bases). Germline assignment: CDR1 MNHEY and CDR2 SVGAGI. The CDR3 is 15 residues long. V lost 7 bases and J 7 bases, leaving 22 bases between the germline ends.

This chain joins TRBV21-1 and TRBJ2-5; the table's TRBD2 call for D was not verified on the DNA. TRBV21-1 is a pseudogene segment. The CDR3 spans 16 residues. The CDR3 nucleotides read TGTGCCAGCAGCAAAATGAAAGCGGGAGTAAAAGAGACCCAGTACTTC. Translation: CASSKMKAGVKETQYF.

A word on this clone: This CDR3 is also generated by other DNA sequences in the sample. This rearrangement joins TRBV29-1 to TRBJ2-5, with unresolved D. V lost 4 bases to trimming and J lost 2 bases, with 8 bases between them. This CDR3 has 12 residues. Germline loops: CDR1 SQVTM, CDR2 ANQGSEA. The CDR3 DNA sequence: TGCAGCGTTGTTGGGTATCAAGAGACCCAGTACTTC. Translation: CSVVGYQETQYF.